These 5 T cell receptor beta chains were all obtained from the same sample, sequenced in a study of blood T cell repertoires in COVID-19. Method: immunoSEQ multiplex PCR; TCRdb's copy keeps in-frame clones and lacks some. The table has roughly 110,000 clones, around 85% seen once. Specimen: peripheral blood. The origin of the receptors is a woman aged 55-70 years with COVID-19, enrolled during active disease.

The CDR3 DNA reads as TGTGCCAGCCACCGGGACAGGGAATCTCAAGCTTTCTTT. Protein sequence: CASHRDRESQAFF. This rearrangement joins TRBV2 to TRBJ1-1; 9 bases are shared with TRBD1. The CDR3 is made up of 13 amino acids. Looked up from germline, CDR1 is SNHLY and CDR2 is FYNNEI. V lost 8 bases to trimming and J lost 9 bases; unmatched junction nucleotides: 10.

This clone was observed once. The gene calls are TRBV27 and TRBJ1-2, with a possible D match to TRBD1 (6 bases). Trimming stripped 8 bases from V and 2 bases from J, with 15 bases between. The CDR3 loop spans 14 amino acids. The germline V gene encodes CDR1 MNHEY and CDR2 SMNVEV (reference sequence). The CDR3 region is CASGRTAPNYGYTF. CDR3 bases: TGTGCCAGCGGTCGGACAGCCCCCAACTATGGCTACACCTTC.

The rearrangement uses TRBV6-5 and TRBJ2-5; 8 nucleotides align to TRBD2. With V trimmed by 7 bases and J by 3 bases, 10 bases remained unmatched. The CDR3 is 15 amino acids. CDR1 MNHEY and CDR2 SVGAGI come from the germline V gene. CDR3 amino acids: CASTLAGTGEETQYF. CDR3 coding DNA: TGTGCCAGCACCTTAGCGGGGACGGGCGAAGAGACCCAGTACTTC.

This chain connects TRBV5-1 to TRBJ1-5; 8 bases match TRBD1. From germline, CDR1 is SGHRS and CDR2 YFSETQ. The CDR3 is 14 amino acids. V shed 4 bases, J shed 6 bases, and the junction held 6 bases outside the gene matches. In nucleotides, the CDR3 is TGCGCCAGCAGCGAGACAGGGGCCGGTCAGCCCCAGCATTTT. It specifies CASSETGAGQPQHF.

This chain uses TRBV19 with TRBJ2-2; 12 positions match TRBD2. V shed 5 bases, J shed 4 bases, and the junction held 5 bases outside the gene matches. In germline, CDR1 is LNHDA, CDR2 SQIVND (reference sequence). The length of the CDR3 is 16 residues. The CDR3 here is CASSWTSGVSTGELFF. The DNA for the CDR3 is TGTGCCAGTAGTTGGACTAGCGGGGTGTCCACCGGGGAGCTGTTTTTT.